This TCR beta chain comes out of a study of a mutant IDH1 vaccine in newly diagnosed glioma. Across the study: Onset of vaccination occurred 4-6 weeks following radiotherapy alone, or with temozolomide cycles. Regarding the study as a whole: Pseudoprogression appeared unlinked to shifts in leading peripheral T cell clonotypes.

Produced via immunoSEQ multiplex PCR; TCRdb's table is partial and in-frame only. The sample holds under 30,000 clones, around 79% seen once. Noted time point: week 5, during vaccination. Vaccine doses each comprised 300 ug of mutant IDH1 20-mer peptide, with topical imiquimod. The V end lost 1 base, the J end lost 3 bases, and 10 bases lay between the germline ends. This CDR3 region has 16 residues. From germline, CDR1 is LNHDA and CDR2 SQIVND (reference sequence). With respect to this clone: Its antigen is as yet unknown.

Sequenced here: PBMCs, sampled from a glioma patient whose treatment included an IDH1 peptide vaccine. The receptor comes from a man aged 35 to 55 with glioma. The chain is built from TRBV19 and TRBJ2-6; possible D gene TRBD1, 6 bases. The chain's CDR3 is CASSIVRGFGANVLTF. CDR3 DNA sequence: TGTGCCAGTAGTATAGTCAGGGGATTTGGGGCCAACGTCCTGACTTTC.